This T cell receptor beta chain emerged from a study of CD8+CD57+ T cells in acquired aplastic anemia. Across the study: DNA recovered from sorted CD4+ and CD8+ cells had a mean of roughly 3 ug. Healthy donor sequencing depth: approximately 9.9 million CD4+, under 12 million CD8+ reads.

Overall study results and limits: Significance was not reached for CD8+ Simpson's diversity between patients and controls.

Template material for TCR beta VDJ and CDR3 profiling consisted of genomic DNA. One entry per CDR3 protein results from TCRdb running MiXCR on the reads. This table has roughly 38,000 distinct CDR3 sequences, under 80% appearing once. Comment on this clonotype: Its antigen is as yet unknown.

CDR1 and CDR2 (germline): SNHLY, FYNNEI. The CDR3 contains 15 residues. Trimming cost V 5 bases and J 8 bases, with 19 bases left between them. The chain links TRBV2 to TRBJ2-1; D is tentatively TRBD1 or TRBD2 (6 bases each). The sequenced sample was sorted CD4+, CD8+, or CD8+CD57+ T cells (not recorded which) from PBMCs. This TCR was sampled from a human donor in good health, serving as a control. The CDR3 DNA reads as TGTGCCAGCAGTTACGGGGGCAGGCCGAGGGATGAGCAGTTCTTC. This gives the protein CASSYGGRPRDEQFF.